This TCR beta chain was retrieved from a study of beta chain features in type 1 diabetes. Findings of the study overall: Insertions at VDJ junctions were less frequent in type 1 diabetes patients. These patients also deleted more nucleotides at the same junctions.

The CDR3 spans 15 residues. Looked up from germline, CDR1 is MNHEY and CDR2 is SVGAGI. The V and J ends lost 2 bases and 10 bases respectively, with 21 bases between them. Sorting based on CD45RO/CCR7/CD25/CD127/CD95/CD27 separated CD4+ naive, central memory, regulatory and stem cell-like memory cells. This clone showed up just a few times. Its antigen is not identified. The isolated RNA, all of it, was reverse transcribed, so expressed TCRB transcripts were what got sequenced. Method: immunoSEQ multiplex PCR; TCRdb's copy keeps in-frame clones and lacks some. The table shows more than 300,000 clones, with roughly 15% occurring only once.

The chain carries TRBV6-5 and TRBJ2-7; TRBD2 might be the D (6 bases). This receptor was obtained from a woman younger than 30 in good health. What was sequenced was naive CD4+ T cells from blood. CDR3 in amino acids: CASSYETSSATKQYF. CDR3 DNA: TGTGCCAGCAGTTACGAAACTAGCTCAGCTACGAAACAGTACTTC.